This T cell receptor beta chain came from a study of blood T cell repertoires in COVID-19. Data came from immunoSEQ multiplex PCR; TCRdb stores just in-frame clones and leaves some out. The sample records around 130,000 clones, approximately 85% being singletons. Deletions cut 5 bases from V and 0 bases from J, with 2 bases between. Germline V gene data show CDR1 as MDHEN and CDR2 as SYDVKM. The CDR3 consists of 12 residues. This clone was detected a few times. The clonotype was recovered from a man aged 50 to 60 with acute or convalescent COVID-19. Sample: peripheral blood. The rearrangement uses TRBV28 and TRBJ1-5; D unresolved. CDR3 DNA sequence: TGTGCCAGCAGTCATAGCAATCAGCCCCAGCATTTT. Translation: CASSHSNQPQHF.